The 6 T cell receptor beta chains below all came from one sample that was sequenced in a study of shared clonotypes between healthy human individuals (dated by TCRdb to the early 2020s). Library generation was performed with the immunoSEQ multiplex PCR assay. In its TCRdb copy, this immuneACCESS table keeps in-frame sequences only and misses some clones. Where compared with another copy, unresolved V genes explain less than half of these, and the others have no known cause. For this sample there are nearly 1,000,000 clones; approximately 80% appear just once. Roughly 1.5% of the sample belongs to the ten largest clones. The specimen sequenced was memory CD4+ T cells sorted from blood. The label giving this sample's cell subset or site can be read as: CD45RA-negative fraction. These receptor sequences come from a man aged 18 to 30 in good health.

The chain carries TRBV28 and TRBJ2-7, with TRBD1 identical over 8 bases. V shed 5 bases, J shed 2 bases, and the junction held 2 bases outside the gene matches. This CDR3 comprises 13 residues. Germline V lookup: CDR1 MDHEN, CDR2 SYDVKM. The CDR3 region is CASSRQGTYEQYF. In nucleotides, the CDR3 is TGTGCCAGCAGTCGACAGGGGACCTACGAGCAGTACTTC.

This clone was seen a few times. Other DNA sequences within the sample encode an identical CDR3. The CDR3 loop is CASSDGRGMNTEAFF. In DNA, the CDR3 is TGCGCCAGCAGCGACGGCAGGGGTATGAACACTGAAGCTTTCTTT. This chain connects TRBV5-1 to TRBJ1-1; a weak D match, TRBD1 (6 bases). The V end lost 4 bases, the J end lost 0 bases, and 13 bases lay between the germline ends. Germline V gene sequence: CDR1 SGHRS, CDR2 YFSETQ. The CDR3 runs to 15 residues.

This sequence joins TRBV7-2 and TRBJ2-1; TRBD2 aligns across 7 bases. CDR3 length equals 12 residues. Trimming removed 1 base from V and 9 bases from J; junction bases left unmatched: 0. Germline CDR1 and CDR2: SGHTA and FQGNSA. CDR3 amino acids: CASSLGLAEQFF. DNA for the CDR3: TGTGCCAGCAGCTTAGGACTAGCTGAGCAGTTCTTC.

The CDR3 bases are TGTGCCAGCAGCTTTGGGGGTTCGGGCAATCAGCCCCAGCATTTT. Translation gives CASSFGGSGNQPQHF. The chain combines TRBV5-4 with TRBJ1-5, with a possible D match to TRBD1 (5 bases). The CDR3 extends over 15 amino acids. Germline lookup yields CDR1 SGHNT and CDR2 YYREEE (reference sequence). V was pared by 2 bases and J by 2 bases, with 11 bases between.

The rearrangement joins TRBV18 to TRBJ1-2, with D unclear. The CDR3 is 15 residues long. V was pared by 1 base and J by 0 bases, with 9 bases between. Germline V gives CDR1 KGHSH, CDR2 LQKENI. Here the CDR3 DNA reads TGTGCCAGCTCACCACAGGCAAATCCTAACTATGGCTACACCTTC. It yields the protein CASSPQANPNYGYTF.

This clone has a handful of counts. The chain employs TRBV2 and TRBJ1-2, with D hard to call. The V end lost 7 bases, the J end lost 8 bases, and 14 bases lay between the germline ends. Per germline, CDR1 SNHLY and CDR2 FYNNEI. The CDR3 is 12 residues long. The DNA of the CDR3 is TGTGCCAGCAACGGGGATTCCGGGGGCTACACCTTC. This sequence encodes CASNGDSGGYTF. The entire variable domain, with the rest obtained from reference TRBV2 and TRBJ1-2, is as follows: EPEVTQTPSHQVTQMGQEVILRCVPISNHLYFYWYRQILGQKVEFLVSFYNNEISEKSEIFDDQFSVERPDGSNFTLKIRSTKLEDSAMYFCASNGDSGGYTFGSGTRLTVV.